The 23 T cell receptor beta chains given below trace back to one sample, sequenced in a study of blood T cells in healthy people across ages. The authors ran a second PCR of 7 to 11 cycles using a sample-barcoded 5' primer and a J-beta primer mix. TCRdb re-called the 5' RACE reads with MiXCR, one entry per CDR3 protein. The sample records around 1.5 million distinct CDR3 sequences, roughly a third being singletons. The sample was blood. These TCRs come from a woman in her 30s in good health.

The chain joins TRBV20-1 to TRBJ2-1; D is unresolved. Germline CDR1 reads DFQATT; CDR2 reads SNEGSKA (reference sequence). CDR3 length: 13 residues. The V end lost 5 bases, the J end lost 6 bases, and 14 bases lay between the germline ends. In DNA form, the CDR3 reads TGCAGTGCTTGGCAGGCCTCTATCAATGAGCAGTTCTTC. Protein: CSAWQASINEQFF.

This clonotype was seen only a few times. The gene calls are TRBV7-9 and TRBJ2-1; 11 bases map to TRBD2. The CDR3 consists of 14 residues. The V segment lost 5 bases and the J segment 5 bases; nucleotides outside the gene matches: 2. The V gene's germline CDR1 is SEHNR and CDR2 FQNEAQ (reference sequence). The CDR3: CASSRSGGDNEQFF. The DNA of the CDR3 is TGTGCCAGCAGCCGTAGCGGGGGGGACAATGAGCAGTTCTTC. The whole variable domain, filled in from reference TRBV7-9 and TRBJ2-1, reads DTGVSQNPRHKITKRGQNVTFRCDPISEHNRLYWYRQTLGQGPEFLTYFQNEAQLEKSRLLSDRFSAERPKGSFSTLEIQRTEQGDSAMYLCASSRSGGDNEQFFGPGTRLTVL.

In regard to this clonotype: This likely came from a read error, as a far larger clone is one base away. The chain couples TRBV28 to TRBJ1-2; D remains unclear. V was pared by 4 bases and J by 4 bases, with 4 bases between. In germline, CDR1 is MDHEN, CDR2 SYDVKM. The CDR3 length is 11 residues. The DNA for the CDR3 is TGTGCCAGCAGTTCTATCTATGGCTACACCTTC. This translates into CASSSIYGYTF.

V usage is TRBV6-1 and J usage is TRBJ2-7; 8 bases are a match to TRBD2. The CDR3 has 16 amino acids. Germline CDR1 reads MNHNS; CDR2 reads SASEGT. Germline trimming cut 3 bases from V and 1 base from J; bases unmatched to any gene: 8. Written as DNA, the CDR3 is TGTGCCAGCAGTGATAGGGGGTCTAGCGGGTCCTACGAGCAGTACTTC. It specifies CASSDRGSSGSYEQYF.

The chain has TRBV15 and TRBJ2-5, with TRBD2 as a possible D gene (6 bases). Trimming took off 5 bases at V and 2 bases at J, with 18 bases between the two ends. The CDR3 spans 16 residues. CDR1 is LNHNV, CDR2 YYDKDF, per germline (reference sequence). The CDR3 coding sequence is TGTGCCACCAGCCGGACGGGACTCGGACAACAAGAGACCCAGTACTTC. Translating it yields CATSRTGLGQQETQYF.

This clonotype was found a few times. The V and J genes are TRBV7-2 and TRBJ2-3; 8 nucleotides agree with TRBD2. The germline gives CDR1 SGHTA, CDR2 FQGNSA. The CDR3 totals 17 residues. Unmatched junction bases numbered 11, after V lost 1 base and J lost 5 bases. CDR3 bases: TGTGCCAGCAGCTTAGATGGGCGCGGGGGGTACGGAGATACGCAGTATTTT. Translated, it gives CASSLDGRGGYGDTQYF.

This chain links TRBV7-3 with TRBJ2-1; D gene ambiguous. V was clipped by 0 bases and J by 4 bases, with 7 bases between them. Germline V gene sequence: CDR1 SGHTA, CDR2 FQGTGA. This CDR3 is built from 14 residues. In nucleotides, the CDR3 is TGTGCCAGCAGCTTAACGACAAAGTACAATGAGCAGTTCTTC. It encodes CASSLTTKYNEQFF.

V gene TRBV9 combines with J gene TRBJ1-1; the D is unclear. CDR1 is SGDLS, CDR2 YYNGEE, per germline. This CDR3 contains 18 residues. V was shortened by 2 bases and J by 4 bases, with 24 bases between the two germline ends. CDR3 region: CASSVHPGPGSRSTEAFF. CDR3 nucleotides: TGTGCCAGCAGCGTCCACCCGGGTCCTGGGTCTCGTAGCACTGAAGCTTTCTTT.

At least ten counts were recorded for this clonotype. One end of the junction is discordant with germline, which a read error may explain. This chain connects TRBV5-1 to TRBJ2-3; possibly TRBD2 for D (5 bases). Germline CDR1 reads SGHRS; CDR2 reads YFSETQ. The length of the CDR3 is 13 residues. CDR3 DNA sequence: TGTGCCAGCAGTTTTGAGGGTCCAGATACGCAGTATTTT. The encoded protein is CASSFEGPDTQYF.

This clonotype was detected a few times. The J gene is TRBJ1-1, the V gene TRBV6-5, with D tentatively TRBD1 (5 bases). CDR1 is MNHEY, CDR2 SVGAGI, per germline. Trimming pared 0 bases from V and 4 bases from J, leaving 12 bases between. There are 15 residues in the CDR3. CDR3 in amino acids: CASSYSRGLGTEAFF. The CDR3 DNA reads TGTGCCAGCAGTTACTCGAGGGGCCTGGGCACTGAAGCTTTCTTT.

Only a few counts were recorded for this clonotype. The chain has TRBV24-1 and TRBJ2-1; weak D call: TRBD2 (6 bases). Germline loops: CDR1 KGHDR, CDR2 SFDVKD. The CDR3 length is 13 residues. Trimming took off 4 bases at V and 6 bases at J, with 9 bases between the two ends. The CDR3 reads CATSDPTSNEQFF. The DNA of the CDR3 is TGTGCCACCAGTGACCCGACTAGCAATGAGCAGTTCTTC.

The gene calls are TRBV20-1 and TRBJ2-5; D is possibly TRBD1 (5 bases). Trimming took 0 bases from V and 1 from J, leaving 9 bases between them. The CDR3 has 14 amino acids. CDR1 is DFQATT, CDR2 SNEGSKA, per germline (reference sequence). In DNA, the CDR3 is TGCAGTGCTAGAGATTACAGGCTCCAAGAGACCCAGTACTTC. Encoded protein: CSARDYRLQETQYF.

The chain recombines TRBV7-2 with TRBJ1-5; D ambiguous. CDR3 length: 13 amino acids. Germline assignment: CDR1 SGHTA and CDR2 FQGNSA. Between the trimmed V and J ends, which lost 3 bases and 5 bases, there was a span of 8 bases. CDR3: CASSLGSYQPQHF. Written as DNA, the CDR3 is TGTGCCAGCAGCTTGGGTTCGTATCAGCCCCAGCATTTT. The whole variable domain, filled in from reference TRBV7-2 and TRBJ1-5, reads GAGVSQSPSNKVTEKGKDVELRCDPISGHTALYWYRQSLGQGLEFLIYFQGNSAPDKSGLPSDRFSAERTGGSVSTLTIQRTQQEDSAVYLCASSLGSYQPQHFGDGTRLSIL.

V gene TRBV5-1 combines with J gene TRBJ1-1, with D possibly matching TRBD1 (6 bases). The CDR3 loop spans 17 amino acids. The germline V gene has CDR1 SGHRS and CDR2 YFSETQ. The V and J ends lost 1 base and 1 base respectively, with 17 bases between them. CDR3 DNA: TGCGCCAGCAGCTTGAGCTGGGCAGGGGCAGAGAACACTGAAGCTTTCTTT. Encoded protein: CASSLSWAGAENTEAFF.

The chain is built from TRBV10-3 and TRBJ1-1; D is perhaps TRBD1 (6 bases). The germline gives CDR1 ENHRY, CDR2 SYGVKD. The CDR3 runs 13 residues. V lost 9 bases and J lost 1, with 12 bases in between. The CDR3 DNA sequence: TGTGCCATTACCCAGGGACAGAACACTGAAGCTTTCTTT. The encoded protein is CAITQGQNTEAFF.

This clonotype showed up just a few times. The chain joins TRBV9 to TRBJ2-3; D possibly corresponds to TRBD1 (6 bases). The germline CDR1 and CDR2 sequences are SGDLS and YYNGEE. The CDR3 has 15 residues. V was cut by 0 bases and J by 4 bases, with 12 bases left in between. Here the CDR3 reads CASSVAQGEADTQYF. For the CDR3, the DNA is TGTGCCAGCAGCGTAGCACAGGGTGAGGCAGATACGCAGTATTTT.

This clonotype was detected only a few times. This chain links TRBV6-1 with TRBJ2-1; TRBD2 is a possible D gene (5 bases). V was clipped by 4 bases and J by 2 bases, with 6 bases between them. The CDR3 runs to 13 residues. Germline V gives CDR1 MNHNS, CDR2 SASEGT. This CDR3 reads CASSGTPYNEQFF. The CDR3 DNA reads as TGTGCCAGCAGTGGGACTCCCTACAATGAGCAGTTCTTC.

This rearrangement joins TRBV28 to TRBJ1-1; 9 bases match TRBD1. The CDR3 length is 18 residues. V trimming: 4 bases; J trimming: 5 bases; junction bases outside the gene matches: 17. CDR1 and CDR2 (germline): MDHEN, SYDVKM. The CDR3 DNA reads TGTGCCAGCAGTTCTCAAACCCTGCTACAGGGGGCAGGTACTGAAGCTTTCTTT. This encodes CASSSQTLLQGAGTEAFF.

The chain combines TRBV5-5 with TRBJ2-3; D is undetermined. This CDR3 comprises 12 residues. In germline, CDR1 is SGHKS, CDR2 YYEKEE (reference sequence). Trimming cost V 4 bases and J 6 bases, with 9 bases left between them. CDR3: CASSLCGDTQYF. Written as DNA, the CDR3 is TGTGCCAGCAGCCTATGTGGGGATACGCAGTATTTT.

Ten or more counts support this clonotype. The chain couples TRBV10-3 to TRBJ2-1, with D possibly being TRBD1 or TRBD2 (5 bases each). CDR1 and CDR2 (germline): ENHRY, SYGVKD. This CDR3 has 14 residues. V gave up 8 bases and J gave up 0 bases, with 11 bases separating them. CDR3: CAIGNGASYNEQFF. For the CDR3, the DNA is TGTGCCATCGGGAACGGGGCCTCCTACAATGAGCAGTTCTTC.

The rearrangement links TRBV28 to TRBJ2-7; no reliable D call. This CDR3 has 12 residues. The germline V and J ends were trimmed by 6 bases and 1 base, with 7 bases remaining between them. Germline lookup yields CDR1 MDHEN and CDR2 SYDVKM. For the CDR3, the DNA is TGTGCCAGCAGACTTGGGTCCTACGAGCAGTACTTC. Its translation: CASRLGSYEQYF.

In its sample, this clonotype was seen a few times. V gene TRBV30 combines with J gene TRBJ1-6, with D hard to call. CDR1 and CDR2 from the germline V gene are GTSNPN and SVGIG (reference sequence). Deletions cut 1 base from V and 10 bases from J, with 8 bases between. There are 12 residues in the CDR3. The CDR3 region is CAWSEVKSPLHF. As DNA, the CDR3 is TGTGCCTGGAGTGAGGTTAAGTCACCCCTCCACTTT.

This clonotype was counted a few times. J is TRBJ2-2 and V is TRBV3-1; D possibly corresponds to TRBD1 (5 bases). CDR1 and CDR2 (germline): LGHDT, YNNKEL (reference sequence). Trimming stripped 2 bases from V and 7 bases from J, with 8 bases between. The CDR3 spans 13 residues. CDR3 nucleotides: TGTGCCAGCAGCCAACAGGGCGTCGGGGAGCTGTTTTTT. It specifies CASSQQGVGELFF.